What follows describes a single TCR beta chain. This sample is drawn from a study of T cell changes during pregnancy in multiple sclerosis. Germline assignment: CDR1 SGDLS and CDR2 YYNGEE. This CDR3 has 14 amino acids. J lost 5 bases, V lost 0 bases, and 4 bases had no gene match. Here immunoSEQ multiplex PCR was the method, and the copy in TCRdb shows in-frame clones only, minus some. The data show about 80,000 clones, with just over 90% seen just once and around 1.4% held by the top ten. J is TRBJ2-5 and V is TRBV9; 7 bases match TRBD1. The source was peripheral blood, collected before pregnancy. The origin of this receptor is a female donor with multiple sclerosis, enrolled in a pregnancy study. CDR3 sequence: CASSVAFRGETQYF. CDR3 nucleotides: TGTGCCAGCAGCGTAGCGTTCAGGGGGGAGACCCAGTACTTC. Full variable domain (missing parts from reference TRBV9 and TRBJ2-5): DSGVTQTPKHLITATGQRVTLRCSPRSGDLSVYWYQQSLDQGLQFLIQYYNGEERAKGNILERFSAQQFPDLHSELNLSSLELGDSALYFCASSVAFRGETQYFGPGTRLLVL.